The clone carrying this T cell receptor beta chain was recorded at least ten times. What it binds is not known. The source of the sample is a study of glioma-infiltrating T cells. Study results and limitations: Non-neoplastic patients had below-expected tissue-blood divergence, while all gliomas exceeded expectation.

Using RNA template, CDR3s of TCR alpha and beta were amplified with iRepertoire arm-PCR. TCRdb fed the multiplex PCR reads into MiXCR, producing one record per CDR3 protein. In the table there are some 110,000 distinct CDR3 sequences, roughly 25% of which are singletons. The germline V gene has CDR1 ENHRY and CDR2 SYGVKD. J lost 0 bases, V lost 11 bases, and 17 bases had no gene match. CDR3 length equals 17 residues. Sequenced sample: glioma tissue, nonneoplastic brain tissue, or PBMCs (not recorded which). The rearrangement uses TRBV10-3 and TRBJ2-7; 9 nucleotides line up with TRBD1. This TCR came from a human donor with low-grade glioma or glioblastoma, undergoing nonglioma brain surgery, or in good health (not recorded which). CDR3 sequence reads: CAASTSPGQGFSYEQYF. The CDR3 bases are TGTGCCGCCAGTACAAGCCCGGGACAGGGATTCTCCTACGAGCAGTACTTC.